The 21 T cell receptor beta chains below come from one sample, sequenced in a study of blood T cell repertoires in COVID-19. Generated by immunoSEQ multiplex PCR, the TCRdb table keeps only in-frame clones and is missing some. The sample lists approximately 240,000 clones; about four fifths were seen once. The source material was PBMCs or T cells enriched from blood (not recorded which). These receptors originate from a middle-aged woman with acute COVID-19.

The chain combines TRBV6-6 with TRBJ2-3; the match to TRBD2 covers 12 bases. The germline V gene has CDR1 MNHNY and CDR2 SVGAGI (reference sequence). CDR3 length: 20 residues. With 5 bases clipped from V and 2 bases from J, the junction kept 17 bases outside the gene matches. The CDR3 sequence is CASSPRLAGDRGLYTDTQYF. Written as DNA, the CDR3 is TGTGCCAGCAGTCCCAGACTAGCGGGAGATAGGGGCTTATACACAGATACGCAGTATTTT.

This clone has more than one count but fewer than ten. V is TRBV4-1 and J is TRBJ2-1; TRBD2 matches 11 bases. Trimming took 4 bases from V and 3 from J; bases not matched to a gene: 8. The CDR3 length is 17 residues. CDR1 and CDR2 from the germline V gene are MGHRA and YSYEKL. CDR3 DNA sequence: TGCGCCAGCAGCCCCTCCGGGACTAGCGGCGGCTACAATGAGCAGTTCTTC. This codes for CASSPSGTSGGYNEQFF.

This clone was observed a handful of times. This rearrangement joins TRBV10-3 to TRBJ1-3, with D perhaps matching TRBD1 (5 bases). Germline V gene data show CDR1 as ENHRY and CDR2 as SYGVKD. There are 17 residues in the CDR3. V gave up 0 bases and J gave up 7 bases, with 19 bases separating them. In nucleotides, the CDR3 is TGTGCCATCAGTGAGTCTTCCCCCCGAAAGGGGAGGAACACCATATATTTT. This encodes CAISESSPRKGRNTIYF.

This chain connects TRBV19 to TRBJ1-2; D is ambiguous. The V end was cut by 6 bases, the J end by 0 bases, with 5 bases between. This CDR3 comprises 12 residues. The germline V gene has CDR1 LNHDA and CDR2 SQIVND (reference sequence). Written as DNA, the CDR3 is TGTGCCAGTAGATCAGCTAACTATGGCTACACCTTC. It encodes CASRSANYGYTF.

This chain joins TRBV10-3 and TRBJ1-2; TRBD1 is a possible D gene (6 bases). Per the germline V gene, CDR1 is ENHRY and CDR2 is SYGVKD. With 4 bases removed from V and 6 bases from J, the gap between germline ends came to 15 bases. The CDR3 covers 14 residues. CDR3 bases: TGTGCCATCAGTGGGGGGCAGCAAAAGGATGGCTACACCTTC. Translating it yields CAISGGQQKDGYTF.

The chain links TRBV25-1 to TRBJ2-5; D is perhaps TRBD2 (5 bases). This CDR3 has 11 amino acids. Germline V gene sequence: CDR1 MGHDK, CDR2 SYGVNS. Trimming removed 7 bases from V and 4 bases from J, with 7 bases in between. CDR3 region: CASTGGETQYF. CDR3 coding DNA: TGTGCCAGCACCGGAGGAGAGACCCAGTACTTC.

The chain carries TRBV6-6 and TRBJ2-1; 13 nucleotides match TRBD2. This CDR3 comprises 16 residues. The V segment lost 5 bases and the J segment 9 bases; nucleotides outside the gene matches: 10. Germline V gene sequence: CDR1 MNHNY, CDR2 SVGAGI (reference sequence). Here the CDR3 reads CASSRIGLAGVAEQFF. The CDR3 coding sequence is TGTGCCAGCAGTCGAATCGGACTAGCGGGAGTCGCTGAGCAGTTCTTC.

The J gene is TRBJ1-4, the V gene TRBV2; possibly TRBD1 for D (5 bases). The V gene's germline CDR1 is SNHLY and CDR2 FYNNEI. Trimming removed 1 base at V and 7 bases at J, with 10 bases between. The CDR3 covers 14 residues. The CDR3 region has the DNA TGTGCCAGCAGTGAAGGACAGTACATTGAAAAACTGTTTTTT. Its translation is CASSEGQYIEKLFF. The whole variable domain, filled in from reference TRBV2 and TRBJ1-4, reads EPEVTQTPSHQVTQMGQEVILRCVPISNHLYFYWYRQILGQKVEFLVSFYNNEISEKSEIFDDQFSVERPDGSNFTLKIRSTKLEDSAMYFCASSEGQYIEKLFFGSGTQLSVL.

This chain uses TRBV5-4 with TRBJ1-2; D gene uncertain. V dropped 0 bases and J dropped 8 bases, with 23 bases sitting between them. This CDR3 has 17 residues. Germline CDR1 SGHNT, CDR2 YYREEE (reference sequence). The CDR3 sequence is CASSLETGAVNYGGYTF. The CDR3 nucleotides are TGTGCCAGCAGCTTGGAGACCGGAGCCGTAAACTACGGAGGCTACACCTTC.

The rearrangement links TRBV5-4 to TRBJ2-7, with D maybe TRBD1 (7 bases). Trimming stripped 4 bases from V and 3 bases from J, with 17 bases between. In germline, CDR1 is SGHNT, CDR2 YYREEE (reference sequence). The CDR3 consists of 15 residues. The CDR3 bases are TGTGCCAGCAGCCGGGACCAGGGGGGCTTCTACGAGCAGTACTTC. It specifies CASSRDQGGFYEQYF.

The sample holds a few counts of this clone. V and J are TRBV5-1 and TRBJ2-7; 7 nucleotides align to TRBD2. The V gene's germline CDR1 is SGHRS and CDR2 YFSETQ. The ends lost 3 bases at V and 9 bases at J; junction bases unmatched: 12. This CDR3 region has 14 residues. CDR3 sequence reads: CASSYERGSFGQYF. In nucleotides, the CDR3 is TGCGCCAGCAGCTATGAGCGGGGCAGCTTTGGGCAGTACTTC.

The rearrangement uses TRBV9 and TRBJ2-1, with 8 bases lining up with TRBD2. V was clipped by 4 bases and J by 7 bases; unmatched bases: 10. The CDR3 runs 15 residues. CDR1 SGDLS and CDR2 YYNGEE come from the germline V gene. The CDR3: CASSPSGTSRNEQFF. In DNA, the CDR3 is TGTGCCAGCAGCCCCTCCGGGACTAGTCGGAATGAGCAGTTCTTC.

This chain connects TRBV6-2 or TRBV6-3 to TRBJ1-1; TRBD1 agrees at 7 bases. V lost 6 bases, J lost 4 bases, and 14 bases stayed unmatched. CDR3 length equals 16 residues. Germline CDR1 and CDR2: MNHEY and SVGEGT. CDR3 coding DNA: TGTGCCAGCAGCCCCGGGGGAAGGGGGCAGGCCACTGAAGCTTTCTTT. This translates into CASSPGGRGQATEAFF.

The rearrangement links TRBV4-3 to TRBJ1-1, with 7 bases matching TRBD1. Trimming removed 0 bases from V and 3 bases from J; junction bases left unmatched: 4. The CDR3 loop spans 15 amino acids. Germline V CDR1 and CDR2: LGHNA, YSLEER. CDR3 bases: TGCGCCAGCAGCCAAGAGGACAGGCCGGACACTGAAGCTTTCTTT. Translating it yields CASSQEDRPDTEAFF.

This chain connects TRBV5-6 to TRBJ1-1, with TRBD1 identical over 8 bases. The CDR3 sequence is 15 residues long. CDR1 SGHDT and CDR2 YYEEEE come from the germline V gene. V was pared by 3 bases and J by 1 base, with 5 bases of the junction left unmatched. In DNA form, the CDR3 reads TGTGCCAGCAGCTCTCCGGGACAGGCGAACACTGAAGCTTTCTTT. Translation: CASSSPGQANTEAFF.

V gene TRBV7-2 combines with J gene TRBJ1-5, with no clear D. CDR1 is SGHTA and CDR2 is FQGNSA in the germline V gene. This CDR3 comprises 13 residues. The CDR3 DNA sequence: TGTGCGACGGCTCGAATGAGGGATCAGCCCCAGCATTTT. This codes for CATARMRDQPQHF.

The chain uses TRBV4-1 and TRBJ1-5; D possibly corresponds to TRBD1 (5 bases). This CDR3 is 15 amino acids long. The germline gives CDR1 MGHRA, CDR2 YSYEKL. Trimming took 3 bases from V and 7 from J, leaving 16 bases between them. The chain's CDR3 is CASSHSLTGIQPQHF. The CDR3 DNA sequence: TGCGCCAGCAGCCACAGCCTAACAGGTATCCAGCCCCAGCATTTT.

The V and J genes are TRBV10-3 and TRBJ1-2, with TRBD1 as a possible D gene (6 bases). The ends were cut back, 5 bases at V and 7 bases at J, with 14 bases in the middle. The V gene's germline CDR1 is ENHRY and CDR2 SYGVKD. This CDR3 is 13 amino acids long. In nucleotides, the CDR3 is TGTGCCATCAGTTCCGGGACATCACTTGGCTACACCTTC. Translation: CAISSGTSLGYTF.

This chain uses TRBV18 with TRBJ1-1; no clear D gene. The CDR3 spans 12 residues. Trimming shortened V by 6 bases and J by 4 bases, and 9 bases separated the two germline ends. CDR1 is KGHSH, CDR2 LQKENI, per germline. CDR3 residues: CASSQRGTEAFF. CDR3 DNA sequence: TGTGCCAGCTCCCAGAGAGGCACTGAAGCTTTCTTT.

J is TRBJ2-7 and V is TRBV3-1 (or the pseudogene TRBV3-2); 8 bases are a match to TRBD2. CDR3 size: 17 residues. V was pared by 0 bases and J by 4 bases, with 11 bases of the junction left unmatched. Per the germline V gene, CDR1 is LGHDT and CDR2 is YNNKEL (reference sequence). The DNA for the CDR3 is TGTGCCAGCAGCCAAGATCGTCGAGCGGGAGTTGATTACGAGCAGTACTTC. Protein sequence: CASSQDRRAGVDYEQYF.

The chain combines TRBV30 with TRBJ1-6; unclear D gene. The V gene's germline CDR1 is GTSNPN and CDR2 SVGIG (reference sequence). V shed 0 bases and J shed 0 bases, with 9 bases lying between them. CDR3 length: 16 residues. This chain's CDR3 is CAWSVLGVSYNSPLHF. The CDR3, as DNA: TGTGCCTGGAGTGTACTCGGGGTCTCCTATAATTCACCCCTCCACTTT.